Listed here are 8 T cell receptor beta chains from one sample, sequenced in a study of T cells in women clearing cervical HPV infection. TCRdb's copy holds only in-frame clones and misses some; the assay was immunoSEQ multiplex PCR. The table for this sample gives roughly 38,000 clones. The sample comprised blood buffy coat. The source is a woman between 18 and 75 years old with a cervical HPV16 infection that either progressed to CIN3+ or cleared (not recorded which).

Worth noting for this clone: The CDR3 end falls 3 residues outside the read, so it is completed with the germline J gene. The V gene is TRBV18, the J gene TRBJ2-1, with 11 nucleotides matching TRBD1. Germline assignment: CDR1 KGHSH and CDR2 LQKENI. CDR3 length equals 15 residues. The V gene end was trimmed by 6 bases and the J gene end by 9 bases; junction bases not matched to a gene: 10. CDR3: CASSPRDRGKGEQFF. CDR3 bases read: TGTGCCAGCTCTCCCCGGGACAGGGGGAAGGGTGAG.

To note about this clone: The read terminates 3 residues before the CDR3 end, so the remaining end is supplied by the germline J gene. V and J are TRBV7-2 and TRBJ2-7; D might be TRBD1 (6 bases). The ends were cut back, 4 bases at V and 3 bases at J, with 16 bases in the middle. The CDR3 covers 15 residues. The germline gives CDR1 SGHTA, CDR2 FQGNSA. The sequenced part of the CDR3 DNA is TGTGCCAGCAGCTCTAACGGACAGTTTAACTACGAG. Translation gives CASSSNGQFNYE. The whole CDR3 sequence is CASSSNGQFNYEQYF.

As for this clone: The read ends 3 residues before the CDR3 terminus; that terminus is restored from the germline J gene. V is TRBV20-1 and J is TRBJ1-2; 7 nucleotides agree with TRBD1. The CDR3 totals 12 residues. J was trimmed by 4 bases and V by 3 bases; bases with no gene match: 2. CDR1 DFQATT and CDR2 SNEGSKA come from the germline V gene (reference sequence). The CDR3 sequence is CSASKGAYGYTF. The sequenced part of the CDR3 DNA is TGCAGTGCTAGTAAGGGGGCCTATGGC.

As for this clone: From the germline J gene comes the end of the CDR3, since the read stops 3 residues before it. The J gene is TRBJ2-1, the V gene TRBV11-2; D unclear. V was clipped by 5 bases and J by 4 bases, with 6 bases between them. Germline V gene lookup returns CDR1 SGHAT and CDR2 FQNNGV. The CDR3 has 12 amino acids. The DNA read from the CDR3 is TGTGCCAGCAGCCCAACTTACAATGAG. Protein product: CASSPTYNE. The complete CDR3 reads CASSPTYNEQFF.

As for this clone: The read terminates 3 residues before the CDR3 end, so the remaining end is supplied by the germline J gene. The chain combines TRBV5-1 with TRBJ2-7; 9 bases align to TRBD1. CDR3 length: 15 residues. Germline V CDR1 and CDR2: SGHRS, YFSETQ. V trimming: 5 bases; J trimming: 6 bases; junction bases outside the gene matches: 12. The sequenced part of the CDR3 DNA is TGCGCCAGCAGGCCCACCGGGACAGGGATATCCGAG. The encoded protein is CASRPTGTGISE. The whole CDR3 reads CASRPTGTGISEQYF.

Turning to this clone: The CDR3 end is not reached by the read, which stops 3 residues before it; the germline J gene fills it in. The chain couples TRBV7-9 to TRBJ1-2; the D gene is possibly TRBD1 (5 bases). V was pared by 11 bases and J by 4 bases, with 14 bases between. Germline V lookup: CDR1 SEHNR, CDR2 FQNEAQ (reference sequence). The CDR3 runs 12 residues. The CDR3 loop reads CALTRQSYGYTF. The DNA read from the CDR3 is TGTGCCCTAACGCGACAGTCCTATGGC.

Notes on this clone: The observed sequence ends 3 residues before the CDR3 terminus, with the missing tail filled in from the germline J gene. V and J are TRBV19 and TRBJ1-5; the D gene is possibly TRBD1 (6 bases). The CDR3 covers 13 residues. The germline V gene has CDR1 LNHDA and CDR2 SQIVND (reference sequence). The V and J ends lost 6 bases and 5 bases respectively, with 11 bases between them. The sequenced part of the CDR3 DNA is TGTGCCAGTAGCGGGGACACCGATCAGCCC. This gives the protein CASSGDTDQP. The CDR3 in full is CASSGDTDQPQHF.

Comment on this clone: Relative to the germline gene, one junction end is altered; a read error may explain this. Other DNA sequences in this specimen translate into the identical CDR3. CDR3 bases read: TGCAGTGCTCGTCAAGGTGACACT. It codes for CSARQGDT. The whole CDR3 region reads CSARQGDTIYF. The rearrangement links TRBV20-1 to TRBJ1-3; no firm D call. The read ends 3 residues shy of where the CDR3 ends; the end is completed using the germline J gene. Germline V gives CDR1 DFQATT, CDR2 SNEGSKA (reference sequence). The CDR3 covers 11 residues.